One sample yielded the 8 T cell receptor beta chains listed below, sequenced in a study of blood T cell repertoires in COVID-19. The repertoire was sequenced with immunoSEQ multiplex PCR; TCRdb's copy has only in-frame clones and lacks some. The sample yields 200,000 to 250,000 clones, approximately 88% seen once. Sequencing was done on a sample of peripheral blood. These receptors came from a woman aged 25 to 39 with COVID-19, enrolled during active disease.

This clone was seen a single time. The chain employs TRBV7-2 and TRBJ1-1, with 8 bases fitting TRBD1. The CDR3 loop spans 17 amino acids. Trimming cost V 2 bases and J 0 bases; bases outside gene matches: 8. Germline values: CDR1 SGHTA, CDR2 FQGNSA. Here the CDR3 DNA reads TGTGCCAGCAGCTTAATCGCCAGGGGGCGGGTGAACACTGAAGCTTTCTTT. Protein sequence: CASSLIARGRVNTEAFF.

This clone was found once. The chain joins TRBV12-1 to TRBJ2-3; the table assigns TRBD2, which was not confirmed against the DNA. TRBV12-1 constitutes a pseudogene. The CDR3 runs to 18 residues. The CDR3 loop reads CASSSNLSTRGGTDTQYF. CDR3 DNA: TGTGCCAGCAGCTCGAACCTCTCGACTAGGGGCGGCACAGATACGCAGTATTTT.

V gene TRBV11-2 combines with J gene TRBJ2-2, with 10 bases identical to TRBD2. V shed 5 bases and J 0 bases; nucleotides not matched to a gene: 6. Germline lookup yields CDR1 SGHAT and CDR2 FQNNGV. The CDR3 is 17 residues long. The CDR3 DNA is TGTGCCAGCAGCAAAGGAACTAGCGGGACGAACACCGGGGAGCTGTTTTTT. Amino acids: CASSKGTSGTNTGELFF.

The chain links TRBV7-2 to TRBJ2-3, with TRBD1 matching 8 bases. The germline V gene encodes CDR1 SGHTA and CDR2 FQGNSA. There are 13 residues in the CDR3. The ends lost 5 bases at V and 7 bases at J; junction bases unmatched: 5. The CDR3 DNA is TGTGCCAGCAGCACCGACAGGGGACATACGCAGTATTTT. It yields the protein CASSTDRGHTQYF.

This clone was seen just once. The chain uses TRBV21-1 and TRBJ1-2; the listed D gene, TRBD1, was not tested against the DNA. TRBV21-1 represents a pseudogene. The CDR3 has 15 residues. The CDR3 nucleotides are TGTGCCAGCAGCGAAAGGCCACCGACAGGCAACGGCTACACCTTC. Translated, it gives CASSERPPTGNGYTF.

This chain connects TRBV27 to TRBJ1-3, with 7 positions matching TRBD1. The V gene end was trimmed by 6 bases and the J gene end by 0 bases; junction bases not matched to a gene: 14. CDR1 and CDR2 from the germline V gene are MNHEY and SMNVEV (reference sequence). The CDR3 length is 18 residues. The DNA for the CDR3 is TGTGCCAGCAGCAGGAGGGGGCAGATACCAATCTCTGGAAACACCATATATTTT. Amino acid sequence: CASSRRGQIPISGNTIYF.

The chain links TRBV5-1 to TRBJ1-1; TRBD1 agrees at 11 bases. This CDR3 region has 17 residues. The V gene's germline CDR1 is SGHRS and CDR2 YFSETQ. V shed 4 bases, J shed 5 bases, and the junction held 13 bases outside the gene matches. CDR3 sequence reads: CASSPDRGRRGGTEAFF. CDR3 DNA: TGCGCCAGCAGCCCGGACAGGGGGCGCAGGGGGGGTACTGAAGCTTTCTTT.

In its sample, this clone was seen once. This rearrangement joins TRBV16 to TRBJ1-5; TRBD1 agrees at 7 bases. V was pared by 7 bases and J by 1 base, with 7 bases of the junction left unmatched. The V gene's germline CDR1 is KGHSY and CDR2 FQNENV. The CDR3 has 15 amino acids. The CDR3 coding sequence is TGTGCCAGCACAAACTGGGGACAGAGCAATCAGCCCCAGCATTTT. This translates into CASTNWGQSNQPQHF.